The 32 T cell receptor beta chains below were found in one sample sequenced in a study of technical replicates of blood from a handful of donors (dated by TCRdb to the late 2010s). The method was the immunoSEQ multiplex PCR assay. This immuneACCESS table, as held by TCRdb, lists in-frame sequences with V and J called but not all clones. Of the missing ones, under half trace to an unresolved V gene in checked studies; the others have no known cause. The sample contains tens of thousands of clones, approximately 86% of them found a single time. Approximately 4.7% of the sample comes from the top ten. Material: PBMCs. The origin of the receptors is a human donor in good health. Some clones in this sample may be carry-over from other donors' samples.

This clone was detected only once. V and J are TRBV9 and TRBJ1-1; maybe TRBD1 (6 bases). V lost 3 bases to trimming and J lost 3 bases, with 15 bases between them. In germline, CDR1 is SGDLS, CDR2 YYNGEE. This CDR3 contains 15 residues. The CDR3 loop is CASSAGVQGDTEAFF. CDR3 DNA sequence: TGTGCCAGCAGCGCCGGGGTACAGGGCGACACTGAAGCTTTCTTT.

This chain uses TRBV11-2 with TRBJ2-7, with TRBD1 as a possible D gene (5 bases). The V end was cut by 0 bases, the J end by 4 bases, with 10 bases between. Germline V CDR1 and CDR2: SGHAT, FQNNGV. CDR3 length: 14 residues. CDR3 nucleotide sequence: TGTGCCAGCAGCTTAGATCGAGACAGTTACGAGCAGTACTTC. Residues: CASSLDRDSYEQYF.

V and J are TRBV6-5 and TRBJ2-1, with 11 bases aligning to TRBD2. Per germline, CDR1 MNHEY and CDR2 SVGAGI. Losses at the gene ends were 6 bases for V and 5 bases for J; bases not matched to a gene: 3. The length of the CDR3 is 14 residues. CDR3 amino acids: CASRIAGGNNEQFF. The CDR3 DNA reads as TGTGCCAGCAGGATAGCGGGAGGGAACAATGAGCAGTTCTTC.

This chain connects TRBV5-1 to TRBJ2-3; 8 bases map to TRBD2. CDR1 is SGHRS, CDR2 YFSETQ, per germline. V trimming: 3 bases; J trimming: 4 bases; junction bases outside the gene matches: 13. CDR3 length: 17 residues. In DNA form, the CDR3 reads TGCGCCAGCAGCTGGCCCGGGGGTAGCGGGAAGCCAGATACGCAGTATTTT. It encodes CASSWPGGSGKPDTQYF.

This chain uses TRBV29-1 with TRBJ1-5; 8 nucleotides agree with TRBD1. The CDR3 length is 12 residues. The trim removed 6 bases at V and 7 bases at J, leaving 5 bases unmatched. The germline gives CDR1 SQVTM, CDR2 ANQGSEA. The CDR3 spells CSVQGVGQPQHF. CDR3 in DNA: TGCAGCGTACAGGGGGTGGGCCAGCCCCAGCATTTT.

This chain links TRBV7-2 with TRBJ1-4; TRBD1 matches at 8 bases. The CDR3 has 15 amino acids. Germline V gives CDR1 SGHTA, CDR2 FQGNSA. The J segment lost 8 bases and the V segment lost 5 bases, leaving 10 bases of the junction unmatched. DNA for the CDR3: TGTGCCAGCAGCCATCGACAGGGGCGCGGGGAAAAACTGTTTTTT. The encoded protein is CASSHRQGRGEKLFF.

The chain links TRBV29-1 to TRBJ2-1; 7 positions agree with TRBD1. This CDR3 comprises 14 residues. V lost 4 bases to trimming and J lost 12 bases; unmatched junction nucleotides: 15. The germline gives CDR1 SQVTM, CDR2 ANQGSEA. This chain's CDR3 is CSVAPRQGEWGQFF. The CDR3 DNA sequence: TGCAGCGTTGCCCCGCGACAGGGAGAATGGGGGCAGTTCTTC.

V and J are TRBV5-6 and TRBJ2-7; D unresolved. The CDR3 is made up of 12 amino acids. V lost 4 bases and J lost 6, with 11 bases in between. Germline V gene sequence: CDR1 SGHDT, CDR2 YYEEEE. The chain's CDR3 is CASSPSFSEQYF. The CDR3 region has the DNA TGTGCCAGCAGCCCCTCGTTTAGCGAGCAGTACTTC. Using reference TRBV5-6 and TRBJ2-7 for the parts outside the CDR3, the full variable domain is DAGVTQSPTHLIKTRGQQVTLRCSPKSGHDTVSWYQQALGQGPQFIFQYYEEEERQRGNFPDRFSGHQFPNYSSELNVNALLLGDSALYLCASSPSFSEQYFGPGTRLTVT.

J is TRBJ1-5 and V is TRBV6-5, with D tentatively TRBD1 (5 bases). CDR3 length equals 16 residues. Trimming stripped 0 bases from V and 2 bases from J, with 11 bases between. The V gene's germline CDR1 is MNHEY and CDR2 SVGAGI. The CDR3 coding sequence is TGTGCCAGCAGTTACTCGTCCCCGGGGGGCAATCAGCCCCAGCATTTT. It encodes CASSYSSPGGNQPQHF.

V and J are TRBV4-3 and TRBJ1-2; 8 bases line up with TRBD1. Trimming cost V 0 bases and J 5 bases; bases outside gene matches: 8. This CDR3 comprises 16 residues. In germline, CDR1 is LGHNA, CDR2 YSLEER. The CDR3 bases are TGCGCCAGCAGCCAAGATTTAAACAGGGGGTTGTATGGCTACACCTTC. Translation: CASSQDLNRGLYGYTF.

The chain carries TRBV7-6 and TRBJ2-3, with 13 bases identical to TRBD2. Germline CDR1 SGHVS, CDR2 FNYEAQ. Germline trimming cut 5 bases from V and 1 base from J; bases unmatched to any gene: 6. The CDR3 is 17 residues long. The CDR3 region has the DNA TGTGCCAGCAGCCCTCACGGACTAGCGGGGGGCACAGATACGCAGTATTTT. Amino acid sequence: CASSPHGLAGGTDTQYF.

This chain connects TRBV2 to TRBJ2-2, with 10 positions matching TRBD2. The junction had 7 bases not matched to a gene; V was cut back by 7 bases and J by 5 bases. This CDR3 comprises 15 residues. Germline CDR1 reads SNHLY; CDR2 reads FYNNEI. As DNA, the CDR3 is TGTGCCAGCAAAGTAGCGGGGGGATGGACCGGGGAGCTGTTTTTT. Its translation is CASKVAGGWTGELFF.

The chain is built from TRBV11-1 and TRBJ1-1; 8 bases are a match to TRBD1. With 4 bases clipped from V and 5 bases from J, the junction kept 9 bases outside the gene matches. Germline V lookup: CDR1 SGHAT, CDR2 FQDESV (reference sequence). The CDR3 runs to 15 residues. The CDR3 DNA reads TGTGCCAGCAGCTCCGGACAGGGCTCTGCAACTGAAGCTTTCTTT. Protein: CASSSGQGSATEAFF.

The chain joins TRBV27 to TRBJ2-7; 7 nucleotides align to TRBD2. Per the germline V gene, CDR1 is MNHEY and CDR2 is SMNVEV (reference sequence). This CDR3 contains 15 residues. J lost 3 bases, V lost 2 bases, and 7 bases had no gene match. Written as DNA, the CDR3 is TGTGCCAGCAGTTTAAGGGGACTATCACACTACGAGCAGTACTTC. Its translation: CASSLRGLSHYEQYF.

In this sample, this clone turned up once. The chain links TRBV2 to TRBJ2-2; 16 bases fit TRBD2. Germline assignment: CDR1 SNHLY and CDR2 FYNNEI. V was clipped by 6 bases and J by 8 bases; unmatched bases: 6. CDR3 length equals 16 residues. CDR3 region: CASSTGTSGRAGELFF. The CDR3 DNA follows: TGTGCCAGCAGCACCGGGACTAGCGGGAGGGCTGGGGAGCTGTTTTTT.

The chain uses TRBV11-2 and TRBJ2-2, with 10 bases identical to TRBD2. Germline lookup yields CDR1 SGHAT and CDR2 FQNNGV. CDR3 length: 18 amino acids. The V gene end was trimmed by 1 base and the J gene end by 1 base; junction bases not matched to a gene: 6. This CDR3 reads CASSLVASGRGNTGELFF. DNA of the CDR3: TGTGCCAGCAGCTTAGTGGCTAGCGGGAGAGGGAACACCGGGGAGCTGTTTTTT.

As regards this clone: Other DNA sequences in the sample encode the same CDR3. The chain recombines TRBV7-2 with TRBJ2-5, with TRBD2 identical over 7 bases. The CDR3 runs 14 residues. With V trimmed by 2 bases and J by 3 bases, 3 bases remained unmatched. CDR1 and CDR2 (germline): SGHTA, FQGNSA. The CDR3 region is CASSLTAGEETQYF. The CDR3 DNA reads TGTGCCAGCAGCTTAACGGCGGGGGAAGAGACCCAGTACTTC.

CDR3 in DNA: TGTGCCAGCAGCTTCAGGGTTCCAGAGACCCAGTACTTC. Its protein is CASSFRVPETQYF. J is TRBJ2-5 and V is TRBV14, with D possibly matching TRBD1 (5 bases). The V end was cut by 5 bases, the J end by 4 bases, with 11 bases between. The CDR3 loop spans 13 amino acids. Germline V lookup: CDR1 SGHDN, CDR2 FVKESK.

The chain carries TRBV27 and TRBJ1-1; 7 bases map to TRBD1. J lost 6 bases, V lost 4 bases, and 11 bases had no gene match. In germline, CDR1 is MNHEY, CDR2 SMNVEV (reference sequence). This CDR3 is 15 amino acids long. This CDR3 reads CASSYRRGFKAEAFF. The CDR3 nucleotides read TGTGCCAGCAGTTATCGCAGGGGGTTTAAAGCTGAAGCTTTCTTT.

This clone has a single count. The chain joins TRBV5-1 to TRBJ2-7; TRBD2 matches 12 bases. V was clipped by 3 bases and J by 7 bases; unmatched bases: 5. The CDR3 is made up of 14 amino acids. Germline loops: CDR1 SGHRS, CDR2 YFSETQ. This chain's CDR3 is CASSSASGRGEQYF. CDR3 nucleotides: TGCGCCAGCAGCTCTGCTAGCGGGAGGGGTGAGCAGTACTTC.

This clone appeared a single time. CDR3 nucleotides: TGCGCCAGCAGACCCGGGACTCACTACTACAATGAGCAGTTCTTC. It yields the protein CASRPGTHYYNEQFF. This chain links TRBV4-3 with TRBJ2-1, with D tentatively TRBD2 (6 bases). The CDR3 loop spans 15 amino acids. Germline V lookup: CDR1 LGHNA, CDR2 YSLEER. Trimming removed 6 bases at V and 3 bases at J, with 15 bases between.

In nucleotides, the CDR3 is TGTGCCAGCAAGGGGGTAGCGGGTGCGGATACGCAGTATTTT. This translates into CASKGVAGADTQYF. The V and J genes are TRBV6-4 and TRBJ2-3, with D perhaps TRBD2 (7 bases). Germline loops: CDR1 MRHNA, CDR2 SNTAGT. The germline V and J ends were trimmed by 7 bases and 6 bases, with 17 bases remaining between them. This CDR3 comprises 14 residues.

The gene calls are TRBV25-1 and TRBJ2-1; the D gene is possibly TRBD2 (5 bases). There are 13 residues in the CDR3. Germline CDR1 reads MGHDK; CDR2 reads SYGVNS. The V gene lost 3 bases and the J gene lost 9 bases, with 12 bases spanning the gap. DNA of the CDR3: TGTGCCAGCAGTGATAGAGGGTTGGGTGAGCAGTTCTTC. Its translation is CASSDRGLGEQFF.

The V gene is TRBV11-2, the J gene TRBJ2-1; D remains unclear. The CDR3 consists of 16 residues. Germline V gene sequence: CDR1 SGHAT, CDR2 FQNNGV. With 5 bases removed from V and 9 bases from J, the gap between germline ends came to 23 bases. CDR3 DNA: TGTGCCAGCAGCCCCCCGACGGAAACCCCGATAGCTGAGCAGTTCTTC. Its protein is CASSPPTETPIAEQFF.

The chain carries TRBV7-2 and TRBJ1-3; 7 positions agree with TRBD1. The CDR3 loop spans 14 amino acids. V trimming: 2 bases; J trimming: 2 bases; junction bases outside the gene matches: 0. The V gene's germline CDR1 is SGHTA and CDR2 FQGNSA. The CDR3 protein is CASSLQGAGNTIYF. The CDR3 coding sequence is TGTGCCAGCAGCTTACAGGGGGCTGGAAACACCATATATTTT. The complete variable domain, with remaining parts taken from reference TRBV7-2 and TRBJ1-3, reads GAGVSQSPSNKVTEKGKDVELRCDPISGHTALYWYRQSLGQGLEFLIYFQGNSAPDKSGLPSDRFSAERTGGSVSTLTIQRTQQEDSAVYLCASSLQGAGNTIYFGEGSWLTVV.

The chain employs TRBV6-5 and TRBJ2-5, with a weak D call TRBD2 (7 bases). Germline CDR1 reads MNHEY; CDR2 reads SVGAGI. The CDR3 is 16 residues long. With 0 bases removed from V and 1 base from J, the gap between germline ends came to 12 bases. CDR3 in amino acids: CASSYSGGGSQETQYF. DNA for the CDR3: TGTGCCAGCAGTTACTCGGGGGGCGGGAGCCAAGAGACCCAGTACTTC.

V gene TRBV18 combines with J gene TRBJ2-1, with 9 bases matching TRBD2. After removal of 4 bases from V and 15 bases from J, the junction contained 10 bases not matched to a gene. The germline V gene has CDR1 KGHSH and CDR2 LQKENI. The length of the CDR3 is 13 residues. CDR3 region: CASSLRGGDASFF. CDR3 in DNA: TGTGCCAGCTCACTCCGCGGGGGGGACGCCTCGTTCTTC.

This chain's CDR3 is CAWSPRRAFNSPLHF. CDR3 nucleotides: TGTGCCTGGAGTCCCCGCAGGGCCTTTAATTCACCCCTCCACTTT. This chain joins TRBV30 and TRBJ1-6; the D gene is possibly TRBD1 (5 bases). Germline V gene data show CDR1 as GTSNPN and CDR2 as SVGIG (reference sequence). This CDR3 region has 15 residues. Trimming took 2 bases from V and 6 from J, leaving 14 bases between them. Based on the CDR3 plus reference TRBV30 and TRBJ1-6, the full variable domain is SQTIHQWPATLVQPVGSPLSLECTVEGTSNPNLYWYRQAAGRGLQLLFYSVGIGQISSEVPQNLSASRPQDRQFILSSKKLLLSDSGFYLCAWSPRRAFNSPLHFGNGTRLTVT.

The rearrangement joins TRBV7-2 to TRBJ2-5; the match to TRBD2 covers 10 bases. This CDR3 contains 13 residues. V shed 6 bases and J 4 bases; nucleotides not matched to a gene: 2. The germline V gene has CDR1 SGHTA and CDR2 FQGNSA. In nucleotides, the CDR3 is TGTGCCAGCAGGCTAGCGGGAGCAGAGACCCAGTACTTC. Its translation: CASRLAGAETQYF.

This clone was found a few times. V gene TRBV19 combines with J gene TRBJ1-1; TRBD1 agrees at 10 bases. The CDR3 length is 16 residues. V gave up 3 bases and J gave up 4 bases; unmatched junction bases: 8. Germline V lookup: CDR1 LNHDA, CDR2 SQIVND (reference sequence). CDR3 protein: CASSIKTGGGGTEAFF. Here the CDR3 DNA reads TGTGCCAGTAGTATTAAGACAGGGGGCGGTGGCACTGAAGCTTTCTTT. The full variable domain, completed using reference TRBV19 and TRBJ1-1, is DGGITQSPKYLFRKEGQNVTLSCEQNLNHDAMYWYRQDPGQGLRLIYYSQIVNDFQKGDIAEGYSVSREKKESFPLTVTSAQKNPTAFYLCASSIKTGGGGTEAFFGQGTRLTVV.

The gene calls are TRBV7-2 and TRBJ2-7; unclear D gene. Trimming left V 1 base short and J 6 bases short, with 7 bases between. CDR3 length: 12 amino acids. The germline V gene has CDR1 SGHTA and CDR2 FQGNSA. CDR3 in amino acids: CASSLGFSEQYF. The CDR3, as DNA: TGTGCCAGCAGCTTAGGTTTTAGCGAGCAGTACTTC.

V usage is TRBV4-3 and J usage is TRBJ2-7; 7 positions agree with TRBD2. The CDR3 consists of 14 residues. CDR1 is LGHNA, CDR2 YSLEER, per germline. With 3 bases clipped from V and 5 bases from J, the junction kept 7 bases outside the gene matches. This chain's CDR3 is CASSQEAGLNEQYF. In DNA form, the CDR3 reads TGCGCCAGCAGCCAGGAAGCGGGATTGAACGAGCAGTACTTC.